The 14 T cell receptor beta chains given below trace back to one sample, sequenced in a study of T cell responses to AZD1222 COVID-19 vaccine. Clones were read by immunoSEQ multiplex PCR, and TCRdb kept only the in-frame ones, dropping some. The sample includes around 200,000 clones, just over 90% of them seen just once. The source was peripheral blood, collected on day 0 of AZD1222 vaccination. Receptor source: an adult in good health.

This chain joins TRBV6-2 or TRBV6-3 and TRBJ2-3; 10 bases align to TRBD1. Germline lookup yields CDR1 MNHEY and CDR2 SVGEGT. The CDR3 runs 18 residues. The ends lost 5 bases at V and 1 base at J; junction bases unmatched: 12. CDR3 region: CASSTGQGPFGGTDTQYF. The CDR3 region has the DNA TGTGCCAGCAGTACGGGACAGGGGCCCTTCGGGGGCACAGATACGCAGTATTTT.

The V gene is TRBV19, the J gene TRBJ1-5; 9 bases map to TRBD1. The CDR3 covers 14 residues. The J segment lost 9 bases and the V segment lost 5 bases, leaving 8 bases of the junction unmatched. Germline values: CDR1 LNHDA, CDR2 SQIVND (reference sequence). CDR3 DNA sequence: TGTGCCAGTAGTGTACAGGGGGCCCAGTCGCCCCAGCATTTT. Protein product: CASSVQGAQSPQHF.

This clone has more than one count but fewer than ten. CDR3 in amino acids: CATRVGGVGYEQYF. CDR3 bases: TGTGCCACCCGGGTTGGGGGAGTCGGGTACGAGCAGTACTTC. J is TRBJ2-7 and V is TRBV6-5, with D perhaps matching TRBD1 or TRBD2 (5 bases each). The CDR3 extends over 14 amino acids. CDR1 and CDR2 from the germline V gene are MNHEY and SVGAGI. Between the trimmed V and J ends, which lost 10 bases and 4 bases, there was a span of 20 bases.

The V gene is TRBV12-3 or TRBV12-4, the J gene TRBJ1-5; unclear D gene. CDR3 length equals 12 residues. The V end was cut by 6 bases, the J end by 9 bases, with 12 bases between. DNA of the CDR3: TGTGCCAGCAGGCCGACCGGCAGGCCCCAGCATTTT. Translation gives CASRPTGRPQHF.

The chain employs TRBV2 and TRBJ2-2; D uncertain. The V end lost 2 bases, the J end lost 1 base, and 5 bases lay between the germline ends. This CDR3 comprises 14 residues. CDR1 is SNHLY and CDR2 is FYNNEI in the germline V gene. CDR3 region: CASSEKWNTGELFF. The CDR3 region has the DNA TGTGCCAGCAGTGAAAAGTGGAACACCGGGGAGCTGTTTTTT.

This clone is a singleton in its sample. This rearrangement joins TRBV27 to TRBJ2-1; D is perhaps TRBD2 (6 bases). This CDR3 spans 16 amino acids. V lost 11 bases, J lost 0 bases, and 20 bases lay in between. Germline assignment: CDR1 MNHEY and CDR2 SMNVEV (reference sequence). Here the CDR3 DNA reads TGTGCCGTGGGCTCTGTAGCGGCAAGCTCCTACAATGAGCAGTTCTTC. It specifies CAVGSVAASSYNEQFF.

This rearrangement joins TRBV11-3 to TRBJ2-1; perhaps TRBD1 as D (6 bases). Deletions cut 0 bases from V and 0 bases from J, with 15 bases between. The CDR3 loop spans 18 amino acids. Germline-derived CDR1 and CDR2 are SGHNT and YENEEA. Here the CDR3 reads CASSLELDSFRSYNEQFF. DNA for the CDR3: TGTGCCAGCAGCTTAGAATTGGACAGTTTTCGCTCCTACAATGAGCAGTTCTTC.

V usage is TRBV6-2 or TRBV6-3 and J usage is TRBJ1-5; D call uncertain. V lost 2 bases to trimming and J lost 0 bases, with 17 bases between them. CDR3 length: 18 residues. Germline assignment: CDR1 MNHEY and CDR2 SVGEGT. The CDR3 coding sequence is TGTGCCAGCAGTTACCTAGGAGGGAATTACAATAGCAATCAGCCCCAGCATTTT. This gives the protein CASSYLGGNYNSNQPQHF.

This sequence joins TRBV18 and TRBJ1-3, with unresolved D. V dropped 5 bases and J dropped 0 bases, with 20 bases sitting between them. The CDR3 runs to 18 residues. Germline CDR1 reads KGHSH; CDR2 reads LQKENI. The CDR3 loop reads CASSALTPGSYSGNTIYF. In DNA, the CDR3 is TGTGCCAGCTCAGCGCTAACCCCGGGAAGCTACTCTGGAAACACCATATATTTT.

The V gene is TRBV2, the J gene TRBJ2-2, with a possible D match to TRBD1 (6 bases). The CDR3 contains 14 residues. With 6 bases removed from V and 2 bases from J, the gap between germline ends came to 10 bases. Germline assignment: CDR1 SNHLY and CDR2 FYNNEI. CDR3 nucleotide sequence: TGTGCCAGCAGCTGGACAGAAAACACCGGGGAGCTGTTTTTT. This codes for CASSWTENTGELFF.

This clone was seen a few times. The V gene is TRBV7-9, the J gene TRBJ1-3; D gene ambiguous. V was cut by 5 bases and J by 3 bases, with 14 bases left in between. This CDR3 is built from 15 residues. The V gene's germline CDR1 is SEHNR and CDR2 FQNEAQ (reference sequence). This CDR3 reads CASSPPPRLGNTIYF. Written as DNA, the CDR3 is TGTGCCAGCAGCCCACCCCCCCGACTTGGAAACACCATATATTTT.

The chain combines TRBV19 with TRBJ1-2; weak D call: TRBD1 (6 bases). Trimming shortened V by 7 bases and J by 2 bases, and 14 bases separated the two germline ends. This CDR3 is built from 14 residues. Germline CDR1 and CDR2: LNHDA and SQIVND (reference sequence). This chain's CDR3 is CASTDGGANYGYTF. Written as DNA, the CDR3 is TGTGCCAGTACCGATGGGGGGGCCAACTATGGCTACACCTTC.

The chain's CDR3 is CASSPLAGSYNEQFF. CDR3 coding DNA: TGTGCCAGCAGTCCCCTAGCAGGCTCCTACAATGAGCAGTTCTTC. The rearrangement links TRBV28 to TRBJ2-1, with D maybe TRBD2 (5 bases). The CDR3 totals 15 residues. Germline V gene lookup returns CDR1 MDHEN and CDR2 SYDVKM. The V gene lost 5 bases and the J gene lost 0 bases, with 11 bases spanning the gap.

CDR3 sequence reads: CAWSVKLVPGSNQPQHF. CDR3 bases: TGTGCCTGGAGTGTAAAACTAGTGCCAGGTTCTAATCAGCCCCAGCATTTT. The chain carries TRBV30 and TRBJ1-5; the D is unclear. Germline V gene sequence: CDR1 GTSNPN, CDR2 SVGIG (reference sequence). The CDR3 runs to 17 residues. Trimming cost V 0 bases and J 4 bases, with 19 bases left between them.